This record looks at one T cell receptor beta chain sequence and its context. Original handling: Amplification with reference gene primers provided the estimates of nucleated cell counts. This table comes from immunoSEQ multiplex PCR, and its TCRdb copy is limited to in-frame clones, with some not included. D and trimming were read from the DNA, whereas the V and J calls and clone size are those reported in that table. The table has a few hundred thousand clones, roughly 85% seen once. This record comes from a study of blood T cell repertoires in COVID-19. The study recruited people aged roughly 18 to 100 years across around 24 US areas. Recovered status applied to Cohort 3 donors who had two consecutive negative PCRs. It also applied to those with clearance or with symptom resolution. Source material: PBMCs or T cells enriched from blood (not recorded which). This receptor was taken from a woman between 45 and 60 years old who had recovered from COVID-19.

The CDR3 spells CASSPNLSGRGQPQHF. For the CDR3, the DNA is TGTGCCAGCAGTCCCAACCTTTCCGGGAGAGGTCAGCCCCAGCATTTT. The chain uses TRBV28 and TRBJ1-5; no reliable D call. The ends were cut back, 5 bases at V and 6 bases at J, with 20 bases in the middle. Germline CDR1 and CDR2: MDHEN and SYDVKM. CDR3 length equals 16 residues.